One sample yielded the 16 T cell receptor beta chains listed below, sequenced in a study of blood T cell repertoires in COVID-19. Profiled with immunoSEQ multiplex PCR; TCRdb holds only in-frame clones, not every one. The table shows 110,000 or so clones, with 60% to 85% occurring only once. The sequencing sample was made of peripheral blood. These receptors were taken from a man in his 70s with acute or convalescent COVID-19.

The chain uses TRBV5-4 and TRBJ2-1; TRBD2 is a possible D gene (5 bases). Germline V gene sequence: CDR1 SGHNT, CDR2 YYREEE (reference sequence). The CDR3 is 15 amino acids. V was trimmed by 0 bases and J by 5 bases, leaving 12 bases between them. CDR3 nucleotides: TGTGCCAGCAGCTTGGAGCCCAGGACTGACAATGAGCAGTTCTTC. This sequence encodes CASSLEPRTDNEQFF.

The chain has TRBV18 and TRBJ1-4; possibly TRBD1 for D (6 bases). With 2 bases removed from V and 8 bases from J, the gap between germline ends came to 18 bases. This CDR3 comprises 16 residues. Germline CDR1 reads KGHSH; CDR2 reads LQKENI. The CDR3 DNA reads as TGTGCCAGCTCACCAAGGAAGGACAGCCAAATGGAAAAACTGTTTTTT. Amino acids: CASSPRKDSQMEKLFF. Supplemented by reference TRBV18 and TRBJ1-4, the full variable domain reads NAGVMQNPRHLVRRRGQEARLRCSPMKGHSHVYWYRQLPEEGLKFMVYLQKENIIDESGMPKERFSAEFPKEGPSILRIQQVVRGDSAAYFCASSPRKDSQMEKLFFGSGTQLSVL.

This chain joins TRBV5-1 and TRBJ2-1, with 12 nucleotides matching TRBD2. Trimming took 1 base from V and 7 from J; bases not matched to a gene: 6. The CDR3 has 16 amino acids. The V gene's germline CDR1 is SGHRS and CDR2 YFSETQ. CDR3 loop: CASSLSGLAGSNEQFF. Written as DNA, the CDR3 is TGCGCCAGCAGCTTGTCAGGACTAGCGGGATCAAATGAGCAGTTCTTC.

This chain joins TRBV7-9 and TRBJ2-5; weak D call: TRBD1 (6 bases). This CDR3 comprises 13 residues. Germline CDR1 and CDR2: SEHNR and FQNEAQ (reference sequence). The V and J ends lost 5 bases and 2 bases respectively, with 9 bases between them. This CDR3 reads CASSKQGQETQYF. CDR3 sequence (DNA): TGTGCCAGCAGCAAACAGGGACAAGAGACCCAGTACTTC.

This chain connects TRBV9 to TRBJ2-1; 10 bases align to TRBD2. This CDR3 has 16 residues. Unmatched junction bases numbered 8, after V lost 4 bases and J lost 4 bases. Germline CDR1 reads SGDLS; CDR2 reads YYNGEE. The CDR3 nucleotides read TGTGCCAGCAGCAGACGGACTAGCGGAGTTTACAATGAGCAGTTCTTC. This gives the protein CASSRRTSGVYNEQFF.

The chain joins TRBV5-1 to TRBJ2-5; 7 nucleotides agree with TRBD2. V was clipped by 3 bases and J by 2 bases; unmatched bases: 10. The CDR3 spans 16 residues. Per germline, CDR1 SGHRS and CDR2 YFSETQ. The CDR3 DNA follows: TGCGCCAGCAGCTGGAGACTAGCCAGAGGGCAAGAGACCCAGTACTTC. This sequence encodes CASSWRLARGQETQYF.

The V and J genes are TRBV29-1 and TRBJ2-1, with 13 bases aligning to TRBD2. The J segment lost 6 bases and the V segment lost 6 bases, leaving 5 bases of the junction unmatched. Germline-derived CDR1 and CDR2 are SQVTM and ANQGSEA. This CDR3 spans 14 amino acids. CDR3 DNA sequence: TGCAGCGTCACCCGGACTAGCGGGGGCAATGAGCAGTTCTTC. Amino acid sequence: CSVTRTSGGNEQFF.

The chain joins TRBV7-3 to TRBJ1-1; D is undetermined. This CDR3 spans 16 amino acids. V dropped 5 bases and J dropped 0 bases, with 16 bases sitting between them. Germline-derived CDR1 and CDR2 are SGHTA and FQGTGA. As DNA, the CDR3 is TGTGCCAGCAGCCCTGAAGCGGGGTATATGAACACTGAAGCTTTCTTT. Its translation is CASSPEAGYMNTEAFF. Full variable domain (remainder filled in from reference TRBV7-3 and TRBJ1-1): GAGVSQTPSNKVTEKGKYVELRCDPISGHTALYWYRQSLGQGPEFLIYFQGTGAADDSGLPNDRFFAVRPEGSVSTLKIQRTERGDSAVYLCASSPEAGYMNTEAFFGQGTRLTVV.

The CDR3 region is CASSLRDPGWQYF. As DNA, the CDR3 is TGTGCCAGCTCACTTCGGGATCCCGGATGGCAGTACTTC. The chain combines TRBV18 with TRBJ2-7; TRBD2 is a possible D gene (5 bases). V was pared by 4 bases and J by 9 bases, with 16 bases between. This CDR3 is 13 amino acids long. The germline gives CDR1 KGHSH, CDR2 LQKENI.

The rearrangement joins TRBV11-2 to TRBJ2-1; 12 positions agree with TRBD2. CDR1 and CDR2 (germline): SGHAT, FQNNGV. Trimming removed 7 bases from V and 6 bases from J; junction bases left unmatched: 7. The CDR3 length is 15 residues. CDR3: CASNRLAGESNEQFF. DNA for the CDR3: TGTGCCAGCAACCGACTAGCGGGGGAGTCCAATGAGCAGTTCTTC.

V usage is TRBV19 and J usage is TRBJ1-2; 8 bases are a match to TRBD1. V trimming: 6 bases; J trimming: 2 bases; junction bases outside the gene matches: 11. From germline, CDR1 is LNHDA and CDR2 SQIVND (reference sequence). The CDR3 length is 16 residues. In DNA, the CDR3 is TGTGCCAGTAGCCGCCAAGGGGGGACAGGAAACTATGGCTACACCTTC. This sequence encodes CASSRQGGTGNYGYTF.

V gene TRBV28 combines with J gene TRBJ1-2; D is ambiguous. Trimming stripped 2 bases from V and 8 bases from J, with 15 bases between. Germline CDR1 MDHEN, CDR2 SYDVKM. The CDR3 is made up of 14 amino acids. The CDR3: CASSLAAPERGYTF. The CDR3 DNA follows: TGTGCCAGCAGTTTAGCGGCCCCTGAGCGAGGCTACACCTTC.

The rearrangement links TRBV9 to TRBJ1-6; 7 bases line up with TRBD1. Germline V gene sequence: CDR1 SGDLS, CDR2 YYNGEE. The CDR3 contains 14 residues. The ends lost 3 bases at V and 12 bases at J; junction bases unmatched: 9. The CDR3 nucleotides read TGTGCCAGCAGCGAGGCAGGGGGTCACGGACCCCTCCACTTT. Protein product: CASSEAGGHGPLHF.

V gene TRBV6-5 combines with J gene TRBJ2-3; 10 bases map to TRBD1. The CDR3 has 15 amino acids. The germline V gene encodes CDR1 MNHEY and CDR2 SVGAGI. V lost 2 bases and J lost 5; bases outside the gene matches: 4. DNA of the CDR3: TGTGCCAGCAGTTACCGGGGGACAGGGGAAGATACGCAGTATTTT. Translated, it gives CASSYRGTGEDTQYF.

CDR3 sequence reads: CASSPRTSGNYNEQFF. The CDR3 DNA follows: TGTGCCAGCAGCCCACGGACTAGCGGGAATTACAATGAGCAGTTCTTC. V is TRBV9 and J is TRBJ2-1; TRBD2 matches at 12 bases. The CDR3 has 16 amino acids. V dropped 4 bases and J dropped 4; count of bases not matched to a gene: 6. Germline-derived CDR1 and CDR2 are SGDLS and YYNGEE.

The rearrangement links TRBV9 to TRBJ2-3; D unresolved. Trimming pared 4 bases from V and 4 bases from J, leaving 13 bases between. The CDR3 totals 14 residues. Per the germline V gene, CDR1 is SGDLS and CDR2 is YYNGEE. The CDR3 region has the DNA TGTGCCAGCAGCCTCCTCGCTGGAGCAGATACGCAGTATTTT. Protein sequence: CASSLLAGADTQYF.